The rows below give T cell receptor beta chains drawn from one sample of a study of cytomegalovirus exposure and HLA in healthy donors. The repertoire was sequenced with immunoSEQ multiplex PCR; TCRdb's copy has only in-frame clones and lacks some. Of over 100,000 clones listed, 8.5% are singletons. The sequenced sample consisted of PBMCs. Receptor source: a man aged 35 to 55 in good health and CMV-seronegative. The CDR3 runs from the conserved cysteine through the conserved F or W. A D gene is named only where the DNA matches it firmly. A row's size may be missing; if present it is once, few, many or a size class.

D: TRBD1; J: TRBJ2-7; V: TRBV6-6; size: NA; CDR3: CASSYSTGGYEQYF; DNA: TGTGCCAGCAGTTACTCGACAGGGGGCTACGAGCAGTACTTC
D: NA; J: TRBJ1-4; V: TRBV5-5; size: few; CDR3: CASSWAGTSNEKLFF; DNA: TGTGCCAGCAGCTGGGCCGGGACATCTAATGAAAAACTGTTTTTT
D: NA; J: TRBJ1-1; V: TRBV19; size: once; CDR3: CASSMYLGAEAFF; DNA: TGTGCCAGTAGTATGTACCTAGGCGCTGAAGCTTTCTTT
D: TRBD1; J: TRBJ2-5; V: TRBV9; size: NA; CDR3: CASSMGQGSWETQYF; DNA: TGTGCCAGCAGCATGGGACAGGGTAGTTGGGAGACCCAGTACTTC
D: NA; J: TRBJ1-2; V: TRBV27; size: NA; CDR3: CASSLDGGKNYGYTF; DNA: TGTGCCAGCAGTTTAGATGGGGGGAAGAACTATGGCTACACCTTC
D: TRBD1; J: TRBJ2-3; V: TRBV10-1; size: few; CDR3: CASSESKGQGADTQYF; DNA: TGCGCCAGCAGTGAGTCGAAGGGACAGGGGGCAGATACGCAGTATTTT
D: NA; J: TRBJ2-3; V: TRBV6-4; size: few; CDR3: CASSPAPGTDTQYF; DNA: TGTGCCAGCAGTCCTGCGCCGGGCACAGATACGCAGTATTTT
D: NA; J: TRBJ2-7; V: TRBV27; size: few; CDR3: CASSLQTGGSYEQYF; DNA: TGTGCCAGCAGTTTACAAACAGGTGGCTCCTACGAGCAGTACTTC
D: TRBD1; J: TRBJ2-1; V: TRBV6-6; size: many; CDR3: CASSQPGQPYNEQFF; DNA: TGTGCCAGCAGCCAACCGGGACAGCCTTACAATGAGCAGTTCTTC
D: TRBD1; J: TRBJ2-7; V: TRBV6-6; size: few; CDR3: CAAWDSHYEQYF; DNA: TGTGCCGCTTGGGACAGTCATTACGAGCAGTACTTC
D: NA; J: TRBJ1-2; V: TRBV19; size: few; CDR3: CATRDIANYGYTF; DNA: TGTGCCACTCGGGACATTGCTAACTATGGCTACACCTTC
D: NA; J: TRBJ2-1; V: TRBV4-3; size: few; CDR3: CASSQKRVDNEQFF; DNA: TGCGCCAGCAGCCAGAAGCGGGTCGACAATGAGCAGTTCTTC
D: TRBD2; J: TRBJ2-1; V: TRBV13; size: NA; CDR3: CASSYGSGGAAYNEQFF; DNA: TGTGCCAGCAGCTACGGAAGCGGGGGGGCCGCCTACAATGAGCAGTTCTTC
D: NA; J: TRBJ1-1; V: TRBV4-1; size: NA; CDR3: CASSQGAGVTEAFF; DNA: TGCGCCAGCAGCCAAGGGGCAGGGGTAACTGAAGCTTTCTTT
D: NA; J: TRBJ2-3; V: TRBV9; size: few; CDR3: CASSVGSSTDTQYF; DNA: TGTGCCAGCAGCGTAGGAAGCTCGACAGATACGCAGTATTTT
D: TRBD1; J: TRBJ1-2; V: TRBV11-2; size: few; CDR3: CASSYGTGGYGYTF; DNA: TGTGCCAGCAGCTACGGGACAGGGGGATATGGCTACACCTTC
D: NA; J: TRBJ1-1; V: TRBV21-1; size: NA; CDR3: CASSRDRGSNTEAFF; DNA: TGTGCCAGCAGCAGGGACAGGGGATCGAACACTGAAGCTTTCTTT
D: TRBD1; J: TRBJ2-3; V: TRBV11-2; size: NA; CDR3: CASSLGTGVDTQYF; DNA: TGTGCCAGCAGCTTAGGGACAGGGGTTGATACGCAGTATTTT
D: TRBD1; J: TRBJ1-1; V: TRBV5-6; size: NA; CDR3: CASSLANRGSTEAFF; DNA: TGTGCCAGCAGCTTGGCCAACAGGGGGTCCACTGAAGCTTTCTTT
D: NA; J: TRBJ1-1; V: TRBV19; size: NA; CDR3: CASSITLHRDTEAFF; DNA: TGTGCCAGTAGTATAACTCTCCACAGGGATACTGAAGCTTTCTTT
D: TRBD1; J: TRBJ2-5; V: TRBV5-6; size: few; CDR3: CASSPPGGPQETQYF; DNA: TGTGCCAGCAGCCCGCCAGGGGGCCCACAAGAGACCCAGTACTTC
D: NA; J: TRBJ2-3; V: TRBV2; size: few; CDR3: CASRPAGVTDTQYF; DNA: TGTGCCAGCAGACCAGCGGGCGTCACAGATACGCAGTATTTT